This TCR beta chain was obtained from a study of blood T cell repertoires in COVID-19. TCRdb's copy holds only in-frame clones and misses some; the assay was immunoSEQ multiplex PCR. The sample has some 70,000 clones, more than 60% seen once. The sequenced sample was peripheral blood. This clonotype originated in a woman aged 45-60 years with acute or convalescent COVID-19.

The CDR3 is CASSLLKREQYF. The CDR3 DNA follows: TGTGCCAGCAGCCTCCTTAAGCGGGAACAGTACTTC. This chain joins TRBV6-6 and TRBJ2-7; 7 bases match TRBD2. The V gene end was trimmed by 6 bases and the J gene end by 10 bases; junction bases not matched to a gene: 9. The germline CDR1 and CDR2 sequences are MNHNY and SVGAGI (reference sequence). CDR3 size: 12 residues.